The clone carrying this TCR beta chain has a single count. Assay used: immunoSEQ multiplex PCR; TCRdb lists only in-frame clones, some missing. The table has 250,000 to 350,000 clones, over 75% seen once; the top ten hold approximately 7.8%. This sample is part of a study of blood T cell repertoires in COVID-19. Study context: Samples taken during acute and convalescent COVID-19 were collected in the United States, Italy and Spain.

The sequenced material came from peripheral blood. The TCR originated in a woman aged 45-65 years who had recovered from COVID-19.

Written as DNA, the CDR3 is TGTGCCAGCATGGCCAGCTACGAGCAGTACTTC. Translated, it gives CASMASYEQYF. The chain combines TRBV2 with TRBJ2-7; no reliable D call. CDR3 size: 11 residues. Germline-derived CDR1 and CDR2 are SNHLY and FYNNEI. Between the trimmed V and J ends, which lost 7 bases and 3 bases, there was a span of 7 bases.